This T cell receptor beta chain was retrieved from a study of CD8 T cells in Susac syndrome. Reverse transcription used about 0.45 to 1 ug RNA and random hexamers. TCRdb re-derived calls from the immunoSEQ multiplex PCR reads in MiXCR, one entry per CDR3 protein. Of 55,000 to 75,000 distinct CDR3 sequences in the sample, 93% were seen once. Trimming removed 5 bases from V and 0 bases from J, with 29 bases in between. CDR3 length equals 22 residues. The sequenced sample was CD4+ T cells from PBMCs. V usage is TRBV12-3 or TRBV12-4 and J usage is TRBJ2-6, with TRBD1 as a possible D gene (6 bases). The receptor's source is a human donor with Susac syndrome. Written as DNA, the CDR3 is TGTGCCAGCAGTCCCAACAGTGGGACACCTACCACCGAGTACTCTGGGGCCAACGTCCTGACTTTC. As protein: CASSPNSGTPTTEYSGANVLTF.